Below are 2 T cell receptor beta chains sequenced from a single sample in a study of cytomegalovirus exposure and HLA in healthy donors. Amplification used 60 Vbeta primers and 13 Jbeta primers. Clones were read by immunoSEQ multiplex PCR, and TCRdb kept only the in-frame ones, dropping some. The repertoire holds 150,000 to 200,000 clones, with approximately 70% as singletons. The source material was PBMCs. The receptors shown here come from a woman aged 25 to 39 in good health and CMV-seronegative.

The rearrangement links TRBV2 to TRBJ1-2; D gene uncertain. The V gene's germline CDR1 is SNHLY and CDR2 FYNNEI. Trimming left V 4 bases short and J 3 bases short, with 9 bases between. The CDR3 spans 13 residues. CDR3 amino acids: CASSVESHYGYTF. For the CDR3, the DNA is TGTGCCAGCAGTGTGGAGAGCCACTATGGCTACACCTTC.

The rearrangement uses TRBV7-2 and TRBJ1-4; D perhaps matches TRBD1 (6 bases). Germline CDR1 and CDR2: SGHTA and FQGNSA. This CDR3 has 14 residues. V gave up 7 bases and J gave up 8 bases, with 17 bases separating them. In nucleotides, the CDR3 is TGTGCCAGCACCTGGGTACAGGGTAAAGAAAAACTGTTTTTT. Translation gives CASTWVQGKEKLFF.